Below are 2 T cell receptor beta chains sequenced from a single sample in a study of response to subunit inactivated influenza vaccine. TCRdb reprocessed the RT-PCR reads with MiXCR, giving one entry per CDR3 protein. The top ten hold roughly 7.6% of the sample, which has roughly 630,000 distinct CDR3 sequences, approximately 14% seen once. Sequencing was performed on PBMCs from blood, taken 14 to 15 days before vaccination. Receptors were obtained from a man aged 50 to 59 who received an inactivated influenza vaccine.

This clonotype has at least ten counts. The rearrangement uses TRBV20-1 and TRBJ1-4, with D maybe TRBD1 (5 bases). Germline V lookup: CDR1 DFQATT, CDR2 SNEGSKA (reference sequence). Trimming shortened V by 5 bases and J by 7 bases, and 17 bases separated the two germline ends. The CDR3 contains 14 residues. Written as DNA, the CDR3 is TGCAGTGCTCCCCGGCGGGACCGGACTGAAAAACTGTTTTTT. This gives the protein CSAPRRDRTEKLFF.

V is TRBV20-1 and J is TRBJ2-7; D possibly corresponds to TRBD1 (6 bases). Germline CDR1 and CDR2: DFQATT and SNEGSKA (reference sequence). The CDR3 is 15 residues long. The V end lost 2 bases, the J end lost 0 bases, and 14 bases lay between the germline ends. CDR3 residues: CSARLEKGVSYEQYF. The CDR3 DNA reads as TGCAGTGCTAGACTGGAAAAGGGGGTCTCCTACGAGCAGTACTTC.